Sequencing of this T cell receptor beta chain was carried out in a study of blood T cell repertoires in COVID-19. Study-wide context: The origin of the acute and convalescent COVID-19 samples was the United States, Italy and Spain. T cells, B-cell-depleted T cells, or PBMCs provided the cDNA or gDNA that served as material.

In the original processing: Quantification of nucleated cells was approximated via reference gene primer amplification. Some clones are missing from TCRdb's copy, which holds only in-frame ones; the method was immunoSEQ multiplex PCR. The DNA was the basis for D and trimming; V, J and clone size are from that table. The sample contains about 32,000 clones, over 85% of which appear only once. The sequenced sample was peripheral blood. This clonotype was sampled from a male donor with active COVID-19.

For the CDR3, the DNA is TGTGCCAGCAGCCAAGGACTAGCGGGGTATACAGATACGCAGTATTTT. Residues: CASSQGLAGYTDTQYF. This chain uses TRBV3-1 (or the pseudogene TRBV3-2) with TRBJ2-3; 11 bases map to TRBD2. The V and J ends lost 1 base and 3 bases, in that order; junction bases with no gene match: 3. The CDR3 consists of 16 residues. Germline assignment: CDR1 LGHDT and CDR2 YNNKEL (reference sequence).